These 27 T cell receptor beta chains came from one sample sequenced in a study of T cell responses to AZD1222 COVID-19 vaccine. Profiled with immunoSEQ multiplex PCR; TCRdb holds only in-frame clones, not every one. The table lists 120,000 to 150,000 clones, around 90% of them singletons. Sequenced here: peripheral blood, sampled on day 0 of AZD1222 vaccination. These TCRs come from an adult in good health.

V gene TRBV7-9 combines with J gene TRBJ1-4; 7 positions agree with TRBD1. Per germline, CDR1 SEHNR and CDR2 FQNEAQ (reference sequence). The CDR3 is 16 residues long. The trim removed 2 bases at V and 4 bases at J, leaving 7 bases unmatched. CDR3 sequence reads: CASSLLGDSNNEKLFF. DNA for the CDR3: TGTGCCAGCAGCTTATTAGGGGACAGCAATAATGAAAAACTGTTTTTT.

V is TRBV25-1 and J is TRBJ1-3, with D possibly matching TRBD1 (5 bases). V gave up 6 bases and J gave up 4 bases, with 19 bases separating them. The CDR3 is 16 amino acids. Germline V gene sequence: CDR1 MGHDK, CDR2 SYGVNS. CDR3 region: CASSLYGQGRGNTIYF. The CDR3 DNA reads as TGTGCCAGCAGCCTATATGGACAAGGGCGGGGAAACACCATATATTTT.

V and J are TRBV10-1 and TRBJ2-5, with D perhaps matching TRBD2 (6 bases). CDR3 length: 13 residues. CDR1 is WNHNN and CDR2 is SYGVQD in the germline V gene (reference sequence). V gave up 11 bases and J gave up 3 bases, with 16 bases separating them. The CDR3 protein is CAALRREKETQYF. CDR3 nucleotide sequence: TGCGCCGCCCTCCGGAGGGAAAAAGAGACCCAGTACTTC.

The V call is TRBV4-3, the J call TRBJ2-1, with 7 positions matching TRBD1. This CDR3 is built from 11 residues. V shed 8 bases, J shed 6 bases, and the junction held 1 base outside the gene matches. Germline CDR1 LGHNA, CDR2 YSLEER. CDR3 region: CASSGGNEQFF. The CDR3 region has the DNA TGCGCCAGCTCAGGGGGCAATGAGCAGTTCTTC.

The chain employs TRBV6-4 and TRBJ2-1, with a possible D match to TRBD2 (6 bases). The CDR3 length is 16 residues. V was shortened by 3 bases and J by 1 base, with 13 bases between the two germline ends. Germline V gene lookup returns CDR1 MRHNA and CDR2 SNTAGT. This CDR3 is CASSDGGSGSYNEQFF. In DNA, the CDR3 is TGTGCCAGCAGTGATGGGGGGAGTGGGTCCTACAATGAGCAGTTCTTC.

The gene calls are TRBV7-6 and TRBJ2-7; D call uncertain. V was clipped by 4 bases and J by 6 bases, with 19 bases between them. CDR1 SGHVS and CDR2 FNYEAQ come from the germline V gene. This CDR3 is built from 15 residues. The CDR3 DNA sequence: TGTGCCAGCAGCTCTACTCTATTAAATACTCGCGAGCAGTACTTC. The encoded protein is CASSSTLLNTREQYF.

This clone was recorded once. The J gene is TRBJ1-2, the V gene TRBV29-1, with 10 bases identical to TRBD1. This CDR3 contains 14 residues. The J segment lost 2 bases and the V segment lost 5 bases, leaving 5 bases of the junction unmatched. The germline V gene encodes CDR1 SQVTM and CDR2 ANQGSEA. The CDR3 loop is CSVLSDRGNYGYTF. Written as DNA, the CDR3 is TGCAGCGTTCTATCGGACAGGGGGAACTATGGCTACACCTTC.

V gene TRBV7-8 combines with J gene TRBJ1-2; D might be TRBD1 (5 bases). V dropped 3 bases and J dropped 6 bases, with 11 bases sitting between them. Germline V gene sequence: CDR1 SGHVS, CDR2 FQNEAQ. This CDR3 comprises 13 residues. CDR3 loop: CASSLGVDDGYTF. CDR3 nucleotides: TGTGCCAGCAGCTTGGGGGTCGACGATGGCTACACCTTC.

The chain is built from TRBV2 and TRBJ1-5; D not resolved. The V gene's germline CDR1 is SNHLY and CDR2 FYNNEI. The V and J ends lost 3 bases and 7 bases respectively, with 10 bases between them. The CDR3 is 13 amino acids. CDR3 residues: CASSEGKRQPQHF. CDR3 coding DNA: TGTGCCAGCAGTGAGGGGAAAAGGCAGCCCCAGCATTTT.

V gene TRBV15 combines with J gene TRBJ2-7, with 10 bases lining up with TRBD2. Germline V gene sequence: CDR1 LNHNV, CDR2 YYDKDF (reference sequence). V was clipped by 1 base and J by 3 bases; unmatched bases: 6. This CDR3 contains 16 residues. The CDR3 region is CATSRAGTSAYYEQYF. In nucleotides, the CDR3 is TGTGCCACCAGCAGAGCCGGGACTAGCGCATACTACGAGCAGTACTTC.

This sequence joins TRBV28 and TRBJ2-1; 10 bases map to TRBD2. The CDR3 totals 14 residues. Per the germline V gene, CDR1 is MDHEN and CDR2 is SYDVKM. V lost 7 bases to trimming and J lost 4 bases; unmatched junction nucleotides: 4. CDR3 region: CASIGLAEYNEQFF. The CDR3 DNA reads TGTGCCAGCATCGGACTAGCGGAATACAATGAGCAGTTCTTC.

V and J are TRBV9 and TRBJ1-4; D perhaps matches TRBD1 (6 bases). V gave up 4 bases and J gave up 5 bases, with 15 bases separating them. Germline V gene sequence: CDR1 SGDLS, CDR2 YYNGEE. The CDR3 has 15 amino acids. The CDR3 bases are TGTGCCAGCAGCTCAGGGACAAGACGAAATGAAAAACTGTTTTTT. Residues: CASSSGTRRNEKLFF.

This chain links TRBV5-8 with TRBJ2-7; 9 positions agree with TRBD2. CDR3 length equals 14 residues. The trim removed 1 base at V and 7 bases at J, leaving 6 bases unmatched. Germline assignment: CDR1 SGHTS and CDR2 YDEGEE. This chain's CDR3 is CASSLKGLAHEQYF. In nucleotides, the CDR3 is TGTGCCAGCAGCTTGAAGGGACTAGCACATGAGCAGTACTTC.

The V call is TRBV18, the J call TRBJ1-1, with D hard to call. This CDR3 spans 16 amino acids. V was pared by 0 bases and J by 3 bases, with 14 bases between. Germline lookup yields CDR1 KGHSH and CDR2 LQKENI. CDR3 bases: TGTGCCAGCTCACCACCCGTCCCGGGTATGTACACTGAAGCTTTCTTT. It encodes CASSPPVPGMYTEAFF.

This clone was seen a single time. The chain uses TRBV15 and TRBJ2-2, with a possible D match to TRBD1 (5 bases). Trimming stripped 0 bases from V and 6 bases from J, with 5 bases between. This CDR3 is 13 amino acids long. Germline V CDR1 and CDR2: LNHNV, YYDKDF (reference sequence). This chain's CDR3 is CATSREGAGELFF. CDR3 DNA: TGTGCCACCAGCAGAGAAGGGGCCGGGGAGCTGTTTTTT.

The rearrangement joins TRBV2 to TRBJ1-2; 7 nucleotides align to TRBD1. Unmatched junction bases numbered 6, after V lost 8 bases and J lost 3 bases. CDR3 length: 13 residues. Per the germline V gene, CDR1 is SNHLY and CDR2 is FYNNEI. CDR3 DNA sequence: TGTGCCAGCTTCGGGACAGTGGACTATGGCTACACCTTC. Translated: CASFGTVDYGYTF.

V gene TRBV2 combines with J gene TRBJ2-7; D not resolved. Between the trimmed V and J ends, which lost 1 base and 2 bases, there was a span of 6 bases. In germline, CDR1 is SNHLY, CDR2 FYNNEI. This CDR3 spans 13 amino acids. For the CDR3, the DNA is TGTGCCAGCAGTGAAGAACGGGCCTACGAGCAGTACTTC. Translated, it gives CASSEERAYEQYF.

The CDR3 DNA sequence: TGTGCCAGTAGTATAGATGTGAGGAGTTGGAACTATGGCTACACCTTC. Protein product: CASSIDVRSWNYGYTF. This rearrangement joins TRBV19 to TRBJ1-2, with D hard to call. This CDR3 spans 16 amino acids. Germline V gene sequence: CDR1 LNHDA, CDR2 SQIVND (reference sequence). The V end was cut by 0 bases, the J end by 2 bases, with 13 bases between.

This chain connects TRBV7-2 to TRBJ2-7, with TRBD1 matching 8 bases. This CDR3 has 15 residues. Germline CDR1 and CDR2: SGHTA and FQGNSA. J gave up 0 bases and V 6 bases, and 7 bases lay outside the gene matches. The CDR3 protein is CASSWDRQSSYEQYF. In nucleotides, the CDR3 is TGTGCCAGCAGTTGGGACAGGCAGTCCTCCTACGAGCAGTACTTC.

The genes are TRBV7-9 and TRBJ1-4; 8 bases are a match to TRBD1. CDR1 and CDR2 from the germline V gene are SEHNR and FQNEAQ (reference sequence). The length of the CDR3 is 16 residues. Unmatched junction bases numbered 6, after V lost 1 base and J lost 5 bases. CDR3 in amino acids: CASSLDPRDRNEKLFF. CDR3 sequence (DNA): TGTGCCAGCAGCTTAGACCCTAGGGACAGGAATGAAAAACTGTTTTTT.

This CDR3 reads CATSDPGGKLFF. The CDR3, as DNA: TGTGCCACCAGTGATCCAGGGGGTAAACTGTTTTTT. The chain links TRBV24-1 to TRBJ1-4; TRBD1 matches at 7 bases. CDR1 and CDR2 from the germline V gene are KGHDR and SFDVKD. J lost 11 bases, V lost 3 bases, and 2 bases had no gene match. The CDR3 has 12 amino acids.

A word on this clone: It is unclear where the CDR3 begins or ends on the DNA, so no DNA is shown, and the CDR3 is as TCRdb lists it. The CDR3 is CASSFLEIAGGGGEQYF. V gene TRBV28 combines with J gene TRBJ2-7; the table's D call TRBD2 went unverified against the DNA. The germline V gene encodes CDR1 MDHEN and CDR2 SYDVKM. The CDR3 is 17 residues long, counting both termini.

The CDR3 reads CASSLGTEAYTEAFF. In DNA, the CDR3 is TGTGCCAGCAGTTTGGGGACGGAAGCTTACACTGAAGCTTTCTTT. The chain employs TRBV28 and TRBJ1-1; D possibly corresponds to TRBD1 (5 bases). V lost 3 bases and J 3 bases, leaving 14 bases between the germline ends. Per the germline V gene, CDR1 is MDHEN and CDR2 is SYDVKM. The CDR3 sequence is 15 residues long. Complete variable domain (other parts from reference TRBV28 and TRBJ1-1): DVKVTQSSRYLVKRTGEKVFLECVQDMDHENMFWYRQDPGLGLRLIYFSYDVKMKEKGDIPEGYSVSREKKERFSLILESASTNQTSMYLCASSLGTEAYTEAFFGQGTRLTVV.

Only one count was recorded for this clone. The CDR3 spells CASSANVNTEAFF. DNA of the CDR3: TGTGCCAGCAGCGCAAACGTGAACACTGAAGCTTTCTTT. This rearrangement joins TRBV7-3 to TRBJ1-1; D gene ambiguous. The CDR3 has 13 amino acids. Between the trimmed V and J ends, which lost 5 bases and 0 bases, there was a span of 7 bases. Germline CDR1 SGHTA, CDR2 FQGTGA. Combining the CDR3 with reference TRBV7-3 and TRBJ1-1 gives the whole variable domain GAGVSQTPSNKVTEKGKYVELRCDPISGHTALYWYRQSLGQGPEFLIYFQGTGAADDSGLPNDRFFAVRPEGSVSTLKIQRTERGDSAVYLCASSANVNTEAFFGQGTRLTVV.

The J gene is TRBJ2-7, the V gene TRBV11-3; D is perhaps TRBD1 (7 bases). The V and J ends lost 2 bases and 0 bases respectively, with 17 bases between them. The germline V gene encodes CDR1 SGHNT and CDR2 YENEEA. The CDR3 is 17 residues long. The CDR3 sequence is CASSLSWGGDSSYEQYF. CDR3 in DNA: TGTGCCAGCAGCTTATCCTGGGGCGGGGACAGCTCCTACGAGCAGTACTTC.

Comments on this clone: In the same sample, other DNA sequences code for this CDR3. The chain recombines TRBV5-1 with TRBJ2-3; D remains ambiguous. V gave up 2 bases and J gave up 1 base, with 11 bases separating them. The length of the CDR3 is 15 residues. The germline CDR1 and CDR2 sequences are SGHRS and YFSETQ. In DNA, the CDR3 is TGCGCCAGCAGCTTAAGAGAAGTCGGCACAGATACGCAGTATTTT. Residues: CASSLREVGTDTQYF.

This clone was seen once. The chain uses TRBV29-1 and TRBJ2-4; tentatively, D is TRBD1 (5 bases). Germline V gene sequence: CDR1 SQVTM, CDR2 ANQGSEA. This CDR3 contains 12 residues. Trimming stripped 4 bases from V and 7 bases from J, with 11 bases between. Here the CDR3 reads CSVVWGTNIQYF. The DNA for the CDR3 is TGCAGCGTTGTTTGGGGCACGAACATTCAGTACTTC.